A single sample gave rise to the 28 T cell receptor beta chains below, sequenced in a study of beta chain features in type 1 diabetes. No antigens are known for them. Study-wide points: Shortening of TCRB CDR3s, moderate but significant, appeared in all four CD4+ subsets of Type 1 diabetes patients.

Expressed TCRB transcripts were sequenced because the isolated RNA had all been reverse transcribed beforehand. Generated by immunoSEQ multiplex PCR, the TCRdb table keeps only in-frame clones and is missing some. The sample contains hundreds of thousands of clones, around 13% of which appear only once. The sample consisted of naive CD4+ T cells from blood. Receptors originate from a young woman with type 1 diabetes.

This clone was seen only a few times. The V gene is TRBV14, the J gene TRBJ2-7; D call uncertain. CDR3 length: 14 residues. Germline loops: CDR1 SGHDN, CDR2 FVKESK. The ends were cut back, 0 bases at V and 1 base at J, with 7 bases in the middle. The CDR3 sequence: CASSQESRSYEQYF. CDR3 sequence (DNA): TGTGCCAGCAGCCAAGAGAGCCGATCCTACGAGCAGTACTTC.

The gene calls are TRBV7-2 and TRBJ1-5; 8 bases fit TRBD1. The germline CDR1 and CDR2 sequences are SGHTA and FQGNSA. This CDR3 contains 17 residues. The ends lost 5 bases at V and 0 bases at J; junction bases unmatched: 9. This CDR3 reads CASSIQGGTYSNQPQHF. In DNA, the CDR3 is TGTGCCAGCAGCATACAGGGGGGAACATATAGCAATCAGCCCCAGCATTTT.

This clone was counted between two and nine times. This chain uses TRBV7-3 with TRBJ2-5, with 9 bases aligning to TRBD1. The CDR3 length is 13 residues. With 2 bases clipped from V and 14 bases from J, the junction kept 9 bases outside the gene matches. In germline, CDR1 is SGHTA, CDR2 FQGTGA. The CDR3 nucleotides read TGTGCCAGCAGCTTAGTTCGGGACAGGGTCTCTTACTTC. Translating gives CASSLVRDRVSYF.

This clone showed up just a few times. The rearrangement uses TRBV27 and TRBJ1-2; possibly TRBD1 for D (5 bases). CDR3 length: 14 amino acids. V lost 7 bases and J 4 bases, leaving 16 bases between the germline ends. In germline, CDR1 is MNHEY, CDR2 SMNVEV (reference sequence). For the CDR3, the DNA is TGTGCCAGCAAAGGCGGCGCTAGGGGCTATGGCTACACCTTC. Amino acids: CASKGGARGYGYTF.

The rearrangement uses TRBV5-1 and TRBJ2-3; 13 nucleotides match TRBD2. Trimming cost V 4 bases and J 0 bases; bases outside gene matches: 8. Germline CDR1 SGHRS, CDR2 YFSETQ. CDR3 length: 18 residues. CDR3 in DNA: TGCGCCAGCAGCCCGAGGACTAGCGGGGGCCTCAGCACAGATACGCAGTATTTT. Amino acid sequence: CASSPRTSGGLSTDTQYF.

Points on this clone: Other DNA sequences in this specimen translate into the identical CDR3. V usage is TRBV7-9 and J usage is TRBJ2-5; no clear D. The CDR3 contains 13 residues. CDR1 SEHNR and CDR2 FQNEAQ come from the germline V gene (reference sequence). The V end was cut by 0 bases, the J end by 5 bases, with 7 bases between. CDR3 DNA: TGTGCCAGCAGCTTAGCACCCGGGGAGACCCAGTACTTC. Its translation: CASSLAPGETQYF.

This rearrangement joins TRBV11-3 to TRBJ1-1; no firm D call. Germline V CDR1 and CDR2: SGHNT, YENEEA. The CDR3 runs 15 residues. The V and J ends lost 7 bases and 0 bases respectively, with 15 bases between them. CDR3 region: CASTEGDHLNTEAFF. CDR3 DNA sequence: TGTGCCAGCACCGAGGGCGACCATTTGAACACTGAAGCTTTCTTT.

This clone showed up just a few times. The V and J genes are TRBV30 and TRBJ2-3; the match to TRBD2 covers 10 bases. The V segment lost 4 bases and the J segment 7 bases; nucleotides outside the gene matches: 2. The CDR3 contains 12 residues. The V gene's germline CDR1 is GTSNPN and CDR2 SVGIG (reference sequence). This chain's CDR3 is CAWTSGSYTQYF. CDR3 bases: TGTGCCTGGACTAGCGGGAGTTATACGCAGTATTTT.

This chain links TRBV30 with TRBJ2-7, with D tentatively TRBD1 (6 bases). The CDR3 is 15 amino acids. Trimming took off 3 bases at V and 4 bases at J, with 19 bases between the two ends. CDR1 is GTSNPN, CDR2 SVGIG, per germline (reference sequence). The CDR3 nucleotides are TGTGCCTGGAGGGCCTTTACAGGGATGGTGTACGAGCAGTACTTC. Protein product: CAWRAFTGMVYEQYF.

This clone was seen more than once but under ten times. V gene TRBV5-1 combines with J gene TRBJ2-3; weak D call: TRBD1 (5 bases). The CDR3 spans 18 residues. The germline V gene has CDR1 SGHRS and CDR2 YFSETQ. Between the trimmed V and J ends, which lost 0 bases and 1 base, there was a span of 18 bases. DNA of the CDR3: TGCGCCAGCAGCTTGGCCACTTTAGGGGTCCCCGGCACAGATACGCAGTATTTT. Translation: CASSLATLGVPGTDTQYF.

The CDR3 DNA sequence: TGTGCCAGCTCACTGGGACAGGGAGATTTTCAGCCCCAGCATTTT. Translated, it gives CASSLGQGDFQPQHF. This chain connects TRBV18 to TRBJ1-5; 9 bases fit TRBD1. The CDR3 spans 15 residues. Per the germline V gene, CDR1 is KGHSH and CDR2 is LQKENI. Trimming at V came to 4 bases and at J to 6 bases, leaving 7 bases not matched to a gene.

V gene TRBV28 combines with J gene TRBJ1-2, with 9 bases matching TRBD1. Germline loops: CDR1 MDHEN, CDR2 SYDVKM. This CDR3 comprises 13 residues. Germline trimming cut 5 bases from V and 8 bases from J; bases unmatched to any gene: 6. CDR3 DNA sequence: TGTGCCAGCAGTATAGGGACAGGGCGCGGCTACACCTTC. This sequence encodes CASSIGTGRGYTF.

This clone showed up just a few times. The chain carries TRBV19 and TRBJ2-2; TRBD1 might be the D (6 bases). Trimming removed 8 bases at V and 7 bases at J, with 11 bases between. The CDR3 extends over 12 amino acids. Germline lookup yields CDR1 LNHDA and CDR2 SQIVND (reference sequence). CDR3 coding DNA: TGTGCCAGTGACCCAGGGGTCGGGGAGCTGTTTTTT. It codes for CASDPGVGELFF. The full variable domain, completed using reference TRBV19 and TRBJ2-2, is DGGITQSPKYLFRKEGQNVTLSCEQNLNHDAMYWYRQDPGQGLRLIYYSQIVNDFQKGDIAEGYSVSREKKESFPLTVTSAQKNPTAFYLCASDPGVGELFFGEGSRLTVL.

The chain combines TRBV6-5 with TRBJ2-7; the match to TRBD1 covers 9 bases. The V segment lost 2 bases and the J segment 1 base; nucleotides outside the gene matches: 6. CDR1 is MNHEY and CDR2 is SVGAGI in the germline V gene. The CDR3 is made up of 16 amino acids. The chain's CDR3 is CASSYGTGLGSYEQYF. CDR3 DNA: TGTGCCAGCAGTTACGGGACAGGGCTGGGATCCTACGAGCAGTACTTC.

The rearrangement joins TRBV6-1 to TRBJ2-3; no definite D call. Deletions cut 4 bases from V and 4 bases from J, with 6 bases between. The CDR3 is 12 amino acids. Germline CDR1 and CDR2: MNHNS and SASEGT. CDR3 nucleotides: TGTGCCAGCAGTGGCAACTCAGATACGCAGTATTTT. Its translation: CASSGNSDTQYF.

CDR3 sequence reads: CASSFTGITGNTIYF. The CDR3 bases are TGTGCCAGCAGCTTCACAGGCATTACTGGAAACACCATATATTTT. The chain uses TRBV5-6 and TRBJ1-3, with a weak D call TRBD1 (5 bases). CDR1 and CDR2 from the germline V gene are SGHDT and YYEEEE. The CDR3 has 15 residues. Trimming cost V 2 bases and J 2 bases, with 11 bases left between them. The whole variable domain, remainder taken from reference TRBV5-6 and TRBJ1-3, is DAGVTQSPTHLIKTRGQQVTLRCSPKSGHDTVSWYQQALGQGPQFIFQYYEEEERQRGNFPDRFSGHQFPNYSSELNVNALLLGDSALYLCASSFTGITGNTIYFGEGSWLTVV.

A few counts support this clone. The rearrangement uses TRBV30 and TRBJ1-1; D gene unclear. CDR1 is GTSNPN and CDR2 is SVGIG in the germline V gene (reference sequence). V dropped 2 bases and J dropped 4 bases, with 11 bases sitting between them. The CDR3 is 13 amino acids. The CDR3 nucleotides read TGTGCCTGGAGTTCCCTACACAGCACTGAAGCTTTCTTT. Its translation: CAWSSLHSTEAFF.

This clone was counted only a few times. This sequence joins TRBV6-5 and TRBJ1-2; D not certain. The CDR3 covers 11 residues. Trimming took off 4 bases at V and 8 bases at J, with 8 bases between the two ends. In germline, CDR1 is MNHEY, CDR2 SVGAGI. The CDR3 loop is CASSSPGGYTF. Written as DNA, the CDR3 is TGTGCCAGCAGTTCCCCGGGAGGCTACACCTTC.

This clone appeared a few times. One end of the junction fails to match germline, which may point to a read error. This chain uses TRBV13 with TRBJ2-1; perhaps TRBD2 as D (5 bases). Germline values: CDR1 PRHDT, CDR2 FYEKMQ (reference sequence). This CDR3 is built from 15 residues. CDR3 in amino acids: CASSLGRGLPGERFF. CDR3 bases: TGTGCCAGCAGCTTAGGCCGAGGGCTCCCGGGCGAGCGGTTCTTC.

The CDR3 is CASSIDSDYGYTF. CDR3 in DNA: TGTGCCAGTAGTATCGACAGCGACTATGGCTACACCTTC. This chain links TRBV19 with TRBJ1-2; D might be TRBD1 (5 bases). Germline loops: CDR1 LNHDA, CDR2 SQIVND (reference sequence). This CDR3 has 13 residues. Trimming left V 3 bases short and J 3 bases short, with 8 bases between.

This clone was observed a few times. Other DNA sequences within the sample encode an identical CDR3. The rearrangement uses TRBV30 and TRBJ2-7; D uncertain. CDR3 length: 12 amino acids. Germline V lookup: CDR1 GTSNPN, CDR2 SVGIG (reference sequence). V was clipped by 0 bases and J by 3 bases, with 6 bases between them. The CDR3 loop reads CAWSVGGYEQYF. CDR3 sequence (DNA): TGTGCCTGGAGTGTAGGCGGCTACGAGCAGTACTTC.

This clone has more than one count but fewer than ten. J is TRBJ2-3 and V is TRBV5-1, with 7 positions matching TRBD1. Unmatched junction bases numbered 9, after V lost 6 bases and J lost 2 bases. The CDR3 covers 15 residues. Germline-derived CDR1 and CDR2 are SGHRS and YFSETQ. CDR3 sequence reads: CASTEQGYPTDTQYF. The CDR3 nucleotides read TGCGCCAGCACCGAACAGGGGTACCCCACAGATACGCAGTATTTT.

There are a few counts of this clone. The chain links TRBV15 to TRBJ1-1, with D uncertain. The CDR3 contains 14 residues. V shed 3 bases and J shed 4 bases, with 12 bases lying between them. CDR1 LNHNV and CDR2 YYDKDF come from the germline V gene (reference sequence). The CDR3 reads CATSRSPQVTEAFF. CDR3 coding DNA: TGTGCCACCAGCAGGTCACCCCAGGTCACTGAAGCTTTCTTT.

The chain combines TRBV15 with TRBJ2-1; D possibly corresponds to TRBD2 (5 bases). The germline V gene has CDR1 LNHNV and CDR2 YYDKDF (reference sequence). Trimming shortened V by 8 bases and J by 6 bases, and 11 bases separated the two germline ends. This CDR3 spans 12 amino acids. The CDR3 here is CATSSGGNEQFF. CDR3 DNA: TGTGCCACCTCCAGCGGTGGCAATGAGCAGTTCTTC.

The chain has TRBV29-1 and TRBJ2-3, with a tentative D call TRBD2 (7 bases). The germline V gene has CDR1 SQVTM and CDR2 ANQGSEA. V was trimmed by 3 bases and J by 9 bases, leaving 16 bases between them. CDR3 length: 13 residues. The CDR3 DNA reads as TGCAGCGTTGAGAGGGGGGGCGGTCGGACGCAGTATTTT. This encodes CSVERGGGRTQYF.

This clone turned up a few times. The V gene is TRBV29-1, the J gene TRBJ2-3; TRBD2 matches 10 bases. There are 14 residues in the CDR3. With V trimmed by 6 bases and J by 0 bases, 3 bases remained unmatched. Per germline, CDR1 SQVTM and CDR2 ANQGSEA. This CDR3 is CSVGLALSTDTQYF. In nucleotides, the CDR3 is TGCAGCGTGGGACTAGCGCTTAGCACAGATACGCAGTATTTT.

There are a few counts of this clone. The V call is TRBV28, the J call TRBJ1-1; perhaps TRBD1 as D (6 bases). The CDR3 runs to 14 residues. Trimming stripped 8 bases from V and 1 base from J, with 14 bases between. Germline V CDR1 and CDR2: MDHEN, SYDVKM. The CDR3 DNA reads as TGTGCCAGCGAAGTCGGGGGGCCGAACACTGAAGCTTTCTTT. It specifies CASEVGGPNTEAFF.

This clone has a handful of counts. V usage is TRBV18 and J usage is TRBJ1-5; D not certain. The CDR3 covers 12 residues. Trimming stripped 4 bases from V and 1 base from J, with 2 bases between. Germline assignment: CDR1 KGHSH and CDR2 LQKENI. CDR3 coding DNA: TGTGCCAGCTCACTAAGCAATCAGCCCCAGCATTTT. It translates to CASSLSNQPQHF.